This is a list of T cell receptor beta chains from one sample in a study of T-cell reconstitution after alpha-beta-depleted transplantation in children. TCRdb re-analysed the PCR reads in MiXCR, keeping a single row per CDR3 protein. Altogether fewer than 700,000 distinct CDR3 sequences are present, roughly 13% being singletons, with the ten largest covering around 2.2%. The material was PBMCs, mostly from graft donor cells, obtained 360 days after TCRalphabeta/CD19-depleted stem cell transplant. These receptors all stem from a male patient aged 10 to 17 who had a stem cell transplant for acute myeloid leukemia, so the T cells may come from the graft donor. The CDR3 runs from the conserved cysteine through the conserved F or W. The order of the fields is J gene, clone size, V gene, D gene, CDR3 DNA, CDR3 protein. A D gene is named only where the DNA matches it firmly. Clone sizes are given selectively: once, few, many, or a class where the clone is expanded.

J: TRBJ2-7; size: NA; V: TRBV20-1; D: NA; DNA: TGCAGTGCTAGGGACCACCACGGGAATAACGAGCAGTACTTC; CDR3: CSARDHHGNNEQYF
J: TRBJ2-1; size: once; V: TRBV24-1; D: TRBD2; DNA: TGTGGGGCCAGTGTCATGAAGGGACTAGCGGGAGGAACGAGCTCCTACAATGAGCAGTTCTTC; CDR3: CGASVMKGLAGGTSSYNEQFF
J: TRBJ1-5; size: once; V: TRBV2; D: NA; DNA: TGTGCCACCCAGAGGTACTCAGGGGATAGCAATCAGCCCCAGCATTTT; CDR3: CATQRYSGDSNQPQHF
J: TRBJ2-7; size: many; V: TRBV10-3; D: TRBD1; DNA: TGTGCCATCAGAGGGACAGGGATATACGAGCAGTACTTC; CDR3: CAIRGTGIYEQYF
J: TRBJ2-7; size: many; V: TRBV5-1; D: TRBD1; DNA: TGCGCCAGCAGCTGGACCGGGACAGGGTCGGGCGAGCAGTACTTC; CDR3: CASSWTGTGSGEQYF
J: TRBJ2-1; size: few; V: TRBV27; D: NA; DNA: TGTGCCAGCATACAGAGGGGGGGGGAAGGATTAGAAGTCAATGAGCAGTTCTTC; CDR3: CASIQRGGEGLEVNEQFF
J: TRBJ2-1; size: few; V: TRBV9; D: TRBD1; DNA: TGTGCCAGCAGCGTGCTGAAAAAAACAGGGGGCGTTGCGGGGTCCAACAATGAGCAGTTCTTC; CDR3: CASSVLKKTGGVAGSNNEQFF
J: TRBJ2-2; size: many; V: TRBV28; D: TRBD1; DNA: TGTGCCAGCAGACTCCGGGACAGGGGGAACACCGGGGAGCTGTTTTTT; CDR3: CASRLRDRGNTGELFF
J: TRBJ1-1; size: few; V: TRBV7-8; D: NA; DNA: TGTGCCAGCAGCTCACCCTTGGGACTGCGGAACACTGAAGCTTTCTTT; CDR3: CASSSPLGLRNTEAFF
J: TRBJ2-1; size: NA; V: TRBV27; D: TRBD2; DNA: TGTGCCAGCAGTCCACGGACTAGCTGGTACAATGAGCAGTTCTTC; CDR3: CASSPRTSWYNEQFF
J: TRBJ1-2; size: NA; V: TRBV28; D: NA; DNA: TGTGCCAGCAGTCTCCCGGGTCCCGCGGAAGGCTACACCTTC; CDR3: CASSLPGPAEGYTF
J: TRBJ2-1; size: NA; V: TRBV7-8; D: NA; DNA: TGTGCCAGCAGCTTAGTCGCGCCTAGCTCCTACAATGAGCAGTTCTTC; CDR3: CASSLVAPSSYNEQFF
J: TRBJ2-3; size: NA; V: TRBV6-1; D: TRBD1; DNA: TGTGCCAGCAGTCCGACAGGGGGCCGCACAGATACGCAGTATTTT; CDR3: CASSPTGGRTDTQYF
J: TRBJ2-7; size: few; V: TRBV20-1; D: NA; DNA: TGCAGTGCTATCTCCTCTATGGCCCGCGAGCAGTACTTC; CDR3: CSAISSMAREQYF
J: TRBJ2-7; size: many; V: TRBV12-3/TRBV12-4; D: NA; DNA: TGTGCCAGCAGCCCCCCACAGGGACCCTACGAGCAGTACTTC; CDR3: CASSPPQGPYEQYF
J: TRBJ2-1; size: many; V: TRBV24-1; D: NA; DNA: TGTGCCACCAGTCGTTCGGACTACAATGAGCAGTTCTTC; CDR3: CATSRSDYNEQFF
J: TRBJ2-7; size: NA; V: TRBV20-1; D: TRBD2; DNA: TGCAGTGCTAGACTAGCGGTCGCCGGCCGCGAGCAGTACTTC; CDR3: CSARLAVAGREQYF
J: TRBJ2-7; size: many; V: TRBV5-1; D: NA; DNA: TGCGCCAGCAGCTTGGGCAGGGTATACGAGCAGTACTTC; CDR3: CASSLGRVYEQYF
J: TRBJ2-7; size: NA; V: TRBV20-1; D: TRBD1; DNA: TGCAGTCCGCGGGCAGGGGGCCTCGAGCAGTACTTC; CDR3: CSPRAGGLEQYF
J: TRBJ2-3; size: NA; V: TRBV5-1; D: NA; DNA: TGCGCCAGCAGCGCGGACGGAACCACAGATACGCAGTATTTT; CDR3: CASSADGTTDTQYF
J: TRBJ2-7; size: few; V: TRBV20-1; D: TRBD1; DNA: TGCAGTGCCCGGGACAGCCTTGCTACGGTAGGCTACGAGCAGTACTTC; CDR3: CSARDSLATVGYEQYF
J: TRBJ2-1; size: NA; V: TRBV6-2/TRBV6-3; D: NA; DNA: TGTGCCAGCCGGAGGGACTCCTACAATGAGCAGTTCTTC; CDR3: CASRRDSYNEQFF
J: TRBJ2-7; size: NA; V: TRBV7-9; D: NA; DNA: TGTGCCAGCAGCTTTGACGGGATGTTATACTACGAGCAGTACTTC; CDR3: CASSFDGMLYYEQYF
J: TRBJ1-1; size: many; V: TRBV20-1; D: NA; DNA: TGCAGTGCCGGTGGGGGGACGAACACTGAAGCTTTCTTT; CDR3: CSAGGGTNTEAFF
J: TRBJ2-1; size: many; V: TRBV28; D: TRBD1; DNA: TGTGCCAGCAGTCCTAGGGGACAGGGAAGGTCCTACAATGAGCAGTTCTTC; CDR3: CASSPRGQGRSYNEQFF
J: TRBJ2-5; size: few; V: TRBV27; D: TRBD2; DNA: TGTGCCAGCAGTCCAAAGGGGACTAGCGGTCAAGAGACCCAGTACTTC; CDR3: CASSPKGTSGQETQYF
J: TRBJ2-1; size: NA; V: TRBV29-1; D: NA; DNA: TGCAGCGTGGCCCCTCCGGCATCCTACAATGAGCAGTTCTTC; CDR3: CSVAPPASYNEQFF
J: TRBJ2-2; size: NA; V: TRBV5-1; D: TRBD1; DNA: TGCGCCAGCAGCAGGGGACAGCCGCTGAGAACCGGGGAGCTGTTTTTT; CDR3: CASSRGQPLRTGELFF
J: TRBJ2-1; size: NA; V: TRBV11-2; D: TRBD2; DNA: TGTGCCAGCAGCTTAGCCGGGACTAGCGTAACCAATGAGCAGTTCTTC; CDR3: CASSLAGTSVTNEQFF
J: TRBJ2-5; size: many; V: TRBV20-1; D: TRBD1; DNA: TGCAGTGCTAGAGATGGCGGCAGGGGGGAGACCCAGTACTTC; CDR3: CSARDGGRGETQYF
J: TRBJ2-7; size: NA; V: TRBV4-3; D: NA; DNA: TGCGCCAGCAGCCAGGATAGTGGGGGCTCCTACGAGCAGTACTTC; CDR3: CASSQDSGGSYEQYF
J: TRBJ2-3; size: many; V: TRBV5-1; D: NA; DNA: TGCGCCAGCAGCAGCCGGGGAGATACGCAGTATTTT; CDR3: CASSSRGDTQYF
J: TRBJ2-1; size: few; V: TRBV25-1; D: TRBD2; DNA: TGTGCCAGCAGTCTCGGACTAGCCCTGTTCTTC; CDR3: CASSLGLALFF
J: TRBJ2-3; size: many; V: TRBV12-5; D: NA; DNA: TGTGCTAGTGGTTTAACGCGCAATACGCAGTATTTT; CDR3: CASGLTRNTQYF
J: TRBJ2-4; size: few; V: TRBV11-2; D: NA; DNA: TGTGCCAGCAGCTTAGCGGGCCTCCAAAACATTCAGTACTTC; CDR3: CASSLAGLQNIQYF
J: TRBJ2-5; size: NA; V: TRBV28; D: NA; DNA: TGTGCCAGCAGTCCCCCCGGGGACGCTTTACAAGAGACCCAGTACTTC; CDR3: CASSPPGDALQETQYF
J: TRBJ2-5; size: NA; V: TRBV10-3; D: TRBD2; DNA: TGTGCCATCAGGAAAGGAGCGGGAGGTCAAGAGACCCAGTACTTC; CDR3: CAIRKGAGGQETQYF
J: TRBJ2-2; size: few; V: TRBV28; D: TRBD2; DNA: TGTGCCAGCAGGCCTAGCGGAAGCACCGGGGAGCTGTTTTTT; CDR3: CASRPSGSTGELFF
J: TRBJ2-7; size: many; V: TRBV3-1; D: TRBD2; DNA: TGTGCCAGCAGCCAAGAGGCGGGGGAGACGGACTACGAGCAGTACTTC; CDR3: CASSQEAGETDYEQYF
J: TRBJ2-7; size: few; V: TRBV18; D: NA; DNA: TGTGCCAGCTCACCACTTAAAAAACAGAGCTCCTACGAGCAGTACTTC; CDR3: CASSPLKKQSSYEQYF
J: TRBJ1-4; size: few; V: TRBV29-1; D: NA; DNA: TGCAGCGTTGGTCGGGGGGCGAGAGAAAAACTGTTTTTT; CDR3: CSVGRGAREKLFF
J: TRBJ2-2; size: many; V: TRBV28; D: NA; DNA: TGTGCCAGCAGTTTATACAGGACTACCGGGGAGCTGTTTTTT; CDR3: CASSLYRTTGELFF
J: TRBJ2-3; size: many; V: TRBV20-1; D: TRBD1; DNA: TGCAGCATCGAGACAGGGGGCTCAGATACGCAGTATTTT; CDR3: CSIETGGSDTQYF
J: TRBJ2-3; size: once; V: TRBV3-1; D: NA; DNA: TGTGCCAGCAGCCAAACGAGCCCAGGAGATACGCAGTATTTT; CDR3: CASSQTSPGDTQYF
J: TRBJ2-2; size: few; V: TRBV5-1; D: TRBD1; DNA: TGCGCCAGCAGCTTCCAGACAGGGGAGGTCGGGGAGCTGTTTTTT; CDR3: CASSFQTGEVGELFF
J: TRBJ2-6; size: few; V: TRBV25-1; D: NA; DNA: TGTGCCAGCAGTGATTCAGGCGGGGCCAACGTCCTGACTTTC; CDR3: CASSDSGGANVLTF
J: TRBJ2-7; size: many; V: TRBV10-3; D: NA; DNA: TGTGCCATCAGTGACGGCGGGACAAGGGCCTACGAGCAGTACTTC; CDR3: CAISDGGTRAYEQYF
J: TRBJ1-2; size: few; V: TRBV5-1; D: TRBD1; DNA: TGCGCCAGCAGTTATGGACGGGGACAGGGTTCATATGGCTACACCTTC; CDR3: CASSYGRGQGSYGYTF